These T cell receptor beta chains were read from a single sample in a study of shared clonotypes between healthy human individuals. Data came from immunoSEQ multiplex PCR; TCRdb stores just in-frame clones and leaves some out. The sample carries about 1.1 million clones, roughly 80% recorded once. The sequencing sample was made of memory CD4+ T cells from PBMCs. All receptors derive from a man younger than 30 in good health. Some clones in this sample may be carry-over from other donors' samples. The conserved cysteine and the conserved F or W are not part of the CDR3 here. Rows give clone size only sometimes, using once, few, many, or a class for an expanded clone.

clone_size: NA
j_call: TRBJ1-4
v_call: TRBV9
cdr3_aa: ASSVAPASNEKLF

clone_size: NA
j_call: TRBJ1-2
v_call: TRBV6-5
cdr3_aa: ASSFDSLNGYT

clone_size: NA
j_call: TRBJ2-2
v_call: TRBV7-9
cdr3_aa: ASSPHGGSTGELF

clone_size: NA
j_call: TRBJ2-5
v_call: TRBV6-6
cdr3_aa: ASSYRETQY

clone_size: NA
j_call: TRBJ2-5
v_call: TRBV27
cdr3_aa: ASSRGQGGETQY

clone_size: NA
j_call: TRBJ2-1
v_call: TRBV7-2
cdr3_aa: ASSSWHEQF

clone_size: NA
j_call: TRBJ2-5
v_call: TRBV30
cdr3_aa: AGTGKRAQY

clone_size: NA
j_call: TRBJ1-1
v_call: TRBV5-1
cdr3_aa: ASTILGGNTEAF

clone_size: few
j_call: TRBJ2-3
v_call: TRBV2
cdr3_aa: ASRVQGLALDTQY

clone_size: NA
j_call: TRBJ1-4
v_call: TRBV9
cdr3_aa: ASGRRGRGNEKLF

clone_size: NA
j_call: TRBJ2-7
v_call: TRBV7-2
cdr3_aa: ASSLEGISISYEQY

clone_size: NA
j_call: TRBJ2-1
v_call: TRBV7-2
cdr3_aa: ANSPKRGTGHGQF

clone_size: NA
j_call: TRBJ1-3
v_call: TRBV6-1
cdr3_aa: ASSDTGSGNTIY

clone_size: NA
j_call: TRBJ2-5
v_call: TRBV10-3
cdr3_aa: AISDTGQGGETQY

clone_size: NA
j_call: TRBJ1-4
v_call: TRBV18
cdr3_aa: ASSPFRAPNEKLF

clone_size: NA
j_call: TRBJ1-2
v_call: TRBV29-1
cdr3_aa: SAARGRQSEYGYT

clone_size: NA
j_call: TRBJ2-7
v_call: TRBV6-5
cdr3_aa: ASSYSGGRGYEQY

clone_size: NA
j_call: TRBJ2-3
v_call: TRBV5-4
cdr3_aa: ASSLGGSGTDTQY

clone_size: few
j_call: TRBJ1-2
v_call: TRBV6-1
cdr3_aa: ASSEPGQGAYGYT

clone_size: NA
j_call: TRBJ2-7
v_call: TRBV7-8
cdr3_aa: ASSLVRGAGGPTKQY

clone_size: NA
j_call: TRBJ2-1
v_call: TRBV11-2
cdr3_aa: ASSLAGGPVDEQF

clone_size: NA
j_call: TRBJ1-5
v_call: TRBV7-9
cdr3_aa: ASSRSGGQPQH

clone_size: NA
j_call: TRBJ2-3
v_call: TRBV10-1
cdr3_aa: ASSESQAQVGPHLAERTDTQY

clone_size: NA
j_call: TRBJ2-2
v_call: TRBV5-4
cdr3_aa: ASTDGITDAGELF

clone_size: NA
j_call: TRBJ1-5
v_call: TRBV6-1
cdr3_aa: ASSGAWTSNQPQH

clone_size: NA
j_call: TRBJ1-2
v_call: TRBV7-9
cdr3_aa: ASSLSGQGDYGYT

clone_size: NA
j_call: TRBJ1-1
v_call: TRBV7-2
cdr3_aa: ASSFNRATEAF

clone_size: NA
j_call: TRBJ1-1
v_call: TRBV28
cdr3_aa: ASSFPGFMNTEAF

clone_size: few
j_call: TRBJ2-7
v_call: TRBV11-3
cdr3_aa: ASSLTGTYEQY

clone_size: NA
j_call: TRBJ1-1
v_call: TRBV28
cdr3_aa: ASSFPSMWGASTEAF

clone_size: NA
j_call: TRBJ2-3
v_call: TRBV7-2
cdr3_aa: ASSFKAGAADTQY

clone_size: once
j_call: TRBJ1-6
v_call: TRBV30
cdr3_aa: AWSVFQGWVNSPLH

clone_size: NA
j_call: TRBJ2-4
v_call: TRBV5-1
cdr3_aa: ASSPDYQLAKNIQY

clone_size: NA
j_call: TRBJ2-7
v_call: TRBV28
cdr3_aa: ASTLGASREQY

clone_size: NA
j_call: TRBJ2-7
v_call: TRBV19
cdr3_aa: ASSHPASSGEQY

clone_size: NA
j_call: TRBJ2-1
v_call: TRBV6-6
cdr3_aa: ASSYKREYYNEQF

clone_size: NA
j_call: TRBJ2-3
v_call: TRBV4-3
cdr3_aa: ASSQWSGRSTDTQY

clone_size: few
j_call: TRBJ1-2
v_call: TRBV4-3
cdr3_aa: ASSQDRGSSRTYT

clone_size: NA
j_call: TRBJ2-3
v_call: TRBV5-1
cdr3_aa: ASSLAASGTSTDTQY

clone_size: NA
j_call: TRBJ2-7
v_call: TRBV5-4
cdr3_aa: ASSIGTSYEQY

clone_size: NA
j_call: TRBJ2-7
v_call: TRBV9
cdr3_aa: ASSAAGTEVYEQY

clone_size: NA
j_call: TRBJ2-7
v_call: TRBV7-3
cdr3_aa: ASSLGSLAIYEQY

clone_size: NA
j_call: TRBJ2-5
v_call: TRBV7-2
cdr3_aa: ASSLGALAGVETQY

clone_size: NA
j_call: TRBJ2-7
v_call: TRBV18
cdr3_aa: ASSPPGGGQTYEQY